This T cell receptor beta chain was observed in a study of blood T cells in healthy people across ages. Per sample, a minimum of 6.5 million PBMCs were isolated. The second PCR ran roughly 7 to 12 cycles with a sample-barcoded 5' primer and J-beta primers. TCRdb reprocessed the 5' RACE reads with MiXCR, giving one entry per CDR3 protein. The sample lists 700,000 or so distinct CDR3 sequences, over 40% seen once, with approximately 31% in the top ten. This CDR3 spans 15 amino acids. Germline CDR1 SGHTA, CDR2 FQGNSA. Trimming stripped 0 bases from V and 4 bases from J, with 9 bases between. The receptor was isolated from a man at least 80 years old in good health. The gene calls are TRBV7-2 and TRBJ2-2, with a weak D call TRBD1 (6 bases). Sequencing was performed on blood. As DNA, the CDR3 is TGTGCCAGCAGCTTAGCGACAGGTCCCACCGGGGAGCTGTTTTTT. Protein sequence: CASSLATGPTGELFF.